The clone carrying this T cell receptor (beta chain) qualifies as medium-sized. Every patient underwent thyroid surgery untreated. TCRdb re-clonotyped the PCR reads through MiXCR. The sample consists of over 9,000 clones, roughly a third of them appearing once. The entry originates in a study of metastatic and nonmetastatic thyroid tumors. Across the whole study: A comparison of repertoires was made across blood and tumor or nodule tissue from malignant and benign thyroid patients.

This CDR3 has 16 residues. The ends were cut back, 0 bases at V and 5 bases at J, with 13 bases in the middle. CDR1 ENHRY and CDR2 SYGVKD come from the germline V gene. The source is a female donor with papillary thyroid cancer or a benign thyroid nodule (not recorded which). Some clones in this sample may be carry-over from other donors' samples. This sequence joins TRBV10-3 and TRBJ1-4, with TRBD1 as a possible D gene (5 bases). Material for sequencing was tumor tissue. The CDR3, as DNA: TGTGCCATCAGTGAGTCGACGGCAGGGTCGAATGAAAAACTGTTTTTT. This sequence encodes CAISESTAGSNEKLFF.